This TCR beta chain appears in the sequencing data of a study of cytomegalovirus exposure and HLA in healthy donors (dated by TCRdb to 2017 to 2019). Broadly, across the study: According to an earlier analysis of 587 of the donors, some 180 million T cells yielded roughly 110 million unique TCR beta sequences and approximately 280 Gb of sequence data. About 310 gigabases of sequencing data and 70 million to 100 million unique TCR sequences were included in an early release covering around 650 HLA-typed donors. Among the approximately 400 genotyped donors, around 81% belonged to the genetic ancestry cluster associated with self-reported Caucasian donors. The study aimed to test whether cataloging public T cell receptors could reveal signatures of past pathogen exposure. The study profiled the T cell repertoires of more than 500 subjects by immunosequencing and related them to cytomegalovirus serostatus. Besides the first cohort of roughly 640 subjects, a separate validation cohort made up of over 95 different subjects was used. To predict cytomegalovirus infection status, the study combined high-throughput TCR immunosequencing, statistical association of individual TCRs with disease status, and machine learning. A later analysis re-examined previously published TCR beta repertoires from more than 650 donors and added high-resolution HLA genotyping to investigate patterns of TCR occurrence. In the later analysis, no new phenotypic data were used to find candidate immune exposures; instead, reliance was placed on TCR beta sequences and their occurrence across donors. An earlier analysis of several hundred of the donors applied high-throughput TCR beta sequencing to assess whether each TCR beta V gene segment acted as functional or pseudogenic. Donor age, sex, ethnicity and CMV serostatus were compiled alongside the repertoire data. Genome-wide SNP genotypes for about 65% of the roughly 670 donors were used in a later genetic analysis, which treated that subset as a discovery cohort. Every discovery cohort repertoire had been produced on one sequencing platform. HLA typing covered class I and class II loci at four-digit resolution. Typing coverage varied by locus: about 629-630 donors for A, B, C, DRB1 and DQB1; more than 500 for DQA1; around 570 for DPA1; approximately 490 for DPB1. Roughly 5 DR-DQ haplotypes were handled as single units for association and clustering, since linkage in the cohort was strong. Among 300 to 450 genotyped donors of the cohort, an average of roughly 240,000 unique TCR beta nucleotide sequences were sequenced per donor, 15% to 20% of them non-productive.

Concerning this clone: No antigen is known for it. Qualities for individual bases were not recorded, and no much larger clone is one base off.

CDR1 and CDR2 (SQVTM, ANQGSEA) derive from the germline V gene. The CDR3 sequence holds 12 residues, the cysteine and phenylalanine included. Only the CDR3 portion is preserved as DNA: 36 bases, with reading frame beginning at the first base. For this chain, trimming is 8 bases at the V end and 7 bases at the J end, and the number of junction bases without a gene match is 5. Library preparation was by the immunoSEQ multiplex PCR assay. The multiplex PCR relied on a mix of 60 forward primers for TCR Vbeta segments and 13 reverse primers for TCR Jbeta segments. A multiplex PCR assay on genomic DNA amplified the CDR3 region of rearranged TCR beta genes. The amplified TCR beta libraries were sequenced on the Illumina HiSeq System as 87-base-pair reads. The source study handled its data this way. In a later analysis, tens of millions of unique TCR beta chains were counted across the 500 to 850 repertoires, and roughly 11 million of these chains were shared by at least two donors. To remove PCR and sequencing errors, raw reads were error-corrected and collapsed into unique sequences using a nearest-neighbor algorithm that merged closely related sequences. CDR3 sequences were aligned to IMGT reference sequences to assign V, D and J gene segments. Each retained sequence needed at least a six-nucleotide match to both a V gene segment and a J gene segment. A rearrangement was called productive if the CDR3 had no stop codons and remained in frame with V and J, and every other rearrangement was called non-productive. Following IMGT convention, CDR3 was defined as the stretch from the second conserved V-encoded cysteine to the conserved J-encoded phenylalanine. In an earlier analysis of 587 of the donors, sequences lacking an unambiguous match to a single V gene segment were excluded. In an earlier analysis of roughly 600 of the donors, a V segment was called functional when productive rearrangements were above 56.7%, and segregating when the standard deviation between donors exceeded 5%. A statistical classification framework was developed to diagnose cytomegalovirus status using the catalog of TCR beta chain sequences. In a later analysis, V and J genes were assigned by comparing TCR nucleotide sequences against IMGT/GENE-DB human TR gene sequences. A later analysis assigned CDR3 sequences and most-parsimonious VDJ recombination scenarios with the TCRdist pipeline. In a later analysis, each TCR beta chain was defined by its CDR3 amino acid sequence together with its V-gene family, and reads lacking a unique V-gene family were excluded. In a later analysis, 450 to 600 highly shared, low-generation-probability nucleotide sequences were removed to address suspected cross-contamination and a sequencing artifact. A later analysis calculated a clonal expansion index for each public chain from normalized within-repertoire ranks of inferred template counts. Generation probabilities in a later analysis came from a VDJ recombination model fitted to out-of-frame rearrangements, and those results were checked against IGoR. A later analysis scored TCR-TCR, TCR-HLA and TCR-CMV co-occurrence with hypergeometric tests, applying a repertoire-size bias correction to TCR pairs. A later analysis estimated false discovery rates by permuting HLA or CMV assignments 20 times. In a later analysis, co-occurring TCRs were grouped with DBSCAN, and TCRdist sequence similarity was added when clustering was performed within HLA-allele-positive subsets. Repertoires with fewer than 30,000 or more than 120,000 public chains, plus five repertoires with anomalous nucleotide sharing, were excluded from co-occurrence clustering. In TCRdb, the immuneACCESS table is reduced to in-frame sequences with V and J assigned. These tables do not hold every clone; where another copy was compared, an unresolved V gene accounts for under half, and the others remain unexplained. The DNA gave D and trimming, while V, J and clone size come from that table. The sample records roughly 49,000 clones, 70% to 80% of which are singletons. Clones ranked in the top ten supply under 3.5% of the sample.

Overall study outcomes, separate from this receptor: In an earlier analysis of several hundred of the donors, most TCR beta V segments were observed in productive rearrangements about 87% or about 30% of the time, broadly matching IMGT annotations. Linkage disequilibrium might explain the correlated functional status among segregating V segments, but an unknown experimental factor could not be excluded. Only TCR beta chains were sequenced in this cohort, and the absence of alpha or paired-chain data limited detectable features. Because some donors lacked HLA typing at each locus, the association tests relied only on the typed subset. At a false discovery rate of 0.05, a later analysis linked roughly 17,000 TCR beta sequences to specific HLA alleles. According to a later genetic analysis, donors in an Asian-associated ancestry cluster had fewer N-insertions in productive TCRs than the roughly 670-donor mean. A further reported finding was that TCR beta sequences accurately predicted the HLA-A and HLA-B alleles for most subjects in the first cohort. The presence/absence analyses assumed that sequencing depth was roughly uniform across donors, and that assumption may not be true. In a later analysis, the rate of TCR association differed among HLA loci, with DRB1 alleles having the most associated TCRs and HLA-C alleles having the fewest. A few of the identified cytomegalovirus-associated TCR beta chains were confirmed in vitro to be specific for cytomegalovirus antigens. Strong co-occurrence of HLA alleles, especially DR and DQ, made assigning TCR associations to individual alleles difficult. Most TCR sequences were observed very rarely across donors, whereas some public TCRs were present in many individuals. For the cohort, immune exposure information was limited to CMV serostatus. The classifier was reported to diagnose cytomegalovirus status with high specificity and sensitivity in both the original and validation cohorts. About 15 rarely observed V segments, including chromosome 9 orphons, were excluded from the earlier analysis of about 600 of the donors because counts were too low. A cluster of highly shared sequence variants was judged likely to be a technical artifact of the sequencing pipeline. The study listed 150 to 200 TCR beta chains as associated with cytomegalovirus. Several of the top co-occurrence clusters appeared to be linked to parvovirus B19, influenza, CMV and Epstein-Barr virus, according to a later analysis. Some IMGT-functional V segments, including TRBV6-2 and TRBV6-3, could not be distinguished by the 87-base-pair reads and were therefore excluded. The authors suggested that the approach could potentially be extended to other disease states and immunological phenotypes. According to a later analysis, most CMV-associated TCR beta chains appeared to be HLA-restricted, and the HLA associations seemed to be driven largely by CMV exposure. In a later analysis, HLA-associated TCR beta chains were found to be more clonally expanded and to have lower generation probabilities than equally common non-associated chains. V-gene and J-gene trimming of TCR beta chains was associated with a missense DCLRE1C variant in a later genetic analysis, and the association was replicated in an independent cohort.

The cohort comprised more than 550 healthy bone marrow donors. All cohort members were sampled while nominally healthy, although unrecorded immune exposures were likely present. The donor was CMV seropositive and belonged to the group of 250 to 300 seropositive cohort members. Each donor provided a peripheral blood sample, and peripheral blood mononuclear cells were used for TCR beta sequencing. Genomic DNA extraction from the blood cell samples was performed with the Qiagen DNeasy Blood Extraction Kit. Input material: PBMCs. The sequence was collected from a woman in her thirties or forties in good health and CMV-seropositive. The chain uses TRBV29-1 and TRBJ1-4; 9 bases in the junction line up with TRBD1. The nucleotide sequence reads as follows: TGCAGCACGCGGACAGGGGTTGAAAAACTGTTTTTT. It is translated as CSTRTGVEKLFF.